These 15 T cell receptor beta chains were sequenced from one sample in a study of T cell responses to AZD1222 COVID-19 vaccine. Profiled with immunoSEQ multiplex PCR; TCRdb holds only in-frame clones, not every one. The table shows about 150,000 clones, with approximately 85% occurring only once. Sequenced here: peripheral blood, sampled on day 0 of AZD1222 vaccination. These receptors were collected from an adult in good health.

The chain is built from TRBV2 and TRBJ2-1; no clear D gene. The V and J ends lost 4 bases and 10 bases respectively, with 20 bases between them. Per germline, CDR1 SNHLY and CDR2 FYNNEI. The CDR3 is 15 residues long. The CDR3, as DNA: TGTGCCAGCAGTGGGGGTGTATCCAGAGTGGGCGAGCAGTTCTTC. It codes for CASSGGVSRVGEQFF.

This rearrangement joins TRBV19 to TRBJ1-1, with 8 bases identical to TRBD1. With 7 bases clipped from V and 7 bases from J, the junction kept 8 bases outside the gene matches. This CDR3 is built from 13 residues. Per germline, CDR1 LNHDA and CDR2 SQIVND (reference sequence). CDR3 nucleotides: TGTGCCAGTAACGGGACAGGAGGTCGTGAAGCTTTCTTT. Amino acids: CASNGTGGREAFF.

The gene calls are TRBV5-1 and TRBJ2-2; TRBD2 aligns across 10 bases. The CDR3 length is 15 residues. V was clipped by 8 bases and J by 7 bases; unmatched bases: 11. CDR1 is SGHRS and CDR2 is YFSETQ in the germline V gene. The CDR3 DNA follows: TGCGCCAGTAAGGGGCTAGCGGGAGTTAACGGGGAGCTGTTTTTT. As protein: CASKGLAGVNGELFF.

V gene TRBV6-6 combines with J gene TRBJ1-5; D ambiguous. In germline, CDR1 is MNHNY, CDR2 SVGAGI (reference sequence). Trimming pared 6 bases from V and 2 bases from J, leaving 17 bases between. The CDR3 spans 16 residues. DNA for the CDR3: TGTGCCAGCAGCCCACACCAGGCCGTGGGCAATCAGCCCCAGCATTTT. It translates to CASSPHQAVGNQPQHF.

This chain joins TRBV6-1 and TRBJ2-7; no clear D gene. Deletions cut 1 base from V and 4 bases from J, with 8 bases between. Germline V gene lookup returns CDR1 MNHNS and CDR2 SASEGT. This CDR3 comprises 13 residues. CDR3 region: CASSEDVRYEQYF. Written as DNA, the CDR3 is TGTGCCAGCAGTGAAGATGTCCGATACGAGCAGTACTTC.

The chain couples TRBV28 to TRBJ1-2; weak D call: TRBD1 (6 bases). Germline V gives CDR1 MDHEN, CDR2 SYDVKM. The CDR3 is 14 residues long. V was clipped by 7 bases and J by 12 bases, with 24 bases between them. In DNA form, the CDR3 reads TGTGCCAGCAAACCTGAAACCGGGACACCCTTCCACACCTTC. As protein: CASKPETGTPFHTF.

V usage is TRBV28 and J usage is TRBJ1-1; 8 nucleotides align to TRBD1. Germline V gives CDR1 MDHEN, CDR2 SYDVKM. The CDR3 has 14 residues. Trimming took 2 bases from V and 11 from J; bases not matched to a gene: 10. The CDR3 protein is CASSLGQGSENAFF. The CDR3, as DNA: TGTGCCAGCAGTTTAGGACAGGGATCGGAGAACGCTTTCTTT.

Note on this clone: The sample has other DNA sequences that encode this CDR3 too. The chain carries TRBV18 and TRBJ2-3; no clear D. V shed 0 bases and J shed 2 bases, with 3 bases lying between them. Per the germline V gene, CDR1 is KGHSH and CDR2 is LQKENI. There are 13 residues in the CDR3. CDR3 residues: CASSPPSTDTQYF. The CDR3, as DNA: TGTGCCAGCTCACCACCCTCCACAGATACGCAGTATTTT.

This sequence joins TRBV4-2 and TRBJ1-4; 7 bases agree with TRBD1. Trimming at V came to 0 bases and at J to 4 bases, leaving 5 bases not matched to a gene. This CDR3 spans 16 amino acids. The V gene's germline CDR1 is LGHNA and CDR2 YNFKEQ. The CDR3 reads CASSQDRQGRNEKLFF. For the CDR3, the DNA is TGTGCCAGCAGCCAAGATCGACAGGGACGTAATGAAAAACTGTTTTTT.

V usage is TRBV10-1 and J usage is TRBJ2-3; D may be TRBD2 (6 bases). V lost 0 bases and J lost 5, with 12 bases in between. Germline V lookup: CDR1 WNHNN, CDR2 SYGVQD (reference sequence). The CDR3 covers 15 residues. Written as DNA, the CDR3 is TGCGCCAGCAGTGAGTCGCCTAGCGAGGTAGATACGCAGTATTTT. The encoded protein is CASSESPSEVDTQYF.

As for this clone: The sample contains more than one DNA sequence encoding this CDR3. The V gene is TRBV10-3, the J gene TRBJ1-1; D uncertain. The germline V gene has CDR1 ENHRY and CDR2 SYGVKD. The CDR3 totals 12 residues. Trimming shortened V by 8 bases and J by 1 base, and 8 bases separated the two germline ends. The CDR3 sequence: CAISGGNTEAFF. The CDR3 nucleotides read TGTGCCATCTCAGGAGGGAACACTGAAGCTTTCTTT.

J is TRBJ1-2 and V is TRBV28; a weak D match, TRBD1 (6 bases). The CDR3 consists of 13 residues. Germline V gene lookup returns CDR1 MDHEN and CDR2 SYDVKM. V lost 3 bases and J lost 4, with 9 bases in between. The CDR3 here is CASSLTGIYGYTF. CDR3 coding DNA: TGTGCCAGCAGTTTGACAGGAATCTATGGCTACACCTTC.

The chain carries TRBV18 and TRBJ2-7; perhaps TRBD2 as D (6 bases). The CDR3 extends over 15 amino acids. Germline lookup yields CDR1 KGHSH and CDR2 LQKENI. Trimming shortened V by 3 bases and J by 6 bases, and 18 bases separated the two germline ends. This CDR3 is CASSPYGSVRREQYF. The CDR3 DNA is TGTGCCAGCTCACCCTACGGGAGTGTGCGCCGCGAGCAGTACTTC.

The J gene is TRBJ1-3, the V gene TRBV15; D gene ambiguous. The germline V gene has CDR1 LNHNV and CDR2 YYDKDF (reference sequence). Trimming stripped 3 bases from V and 3 bases from J, with 18 bases between. The CDR3 covers 17 residues. The CDR3 loop reads CATSSSPNGLVGNTIYF. In DNA form, the CDR3 reads TGTGCCACCAGCAGCTCGCCCAATGGGCTGGTTGGAAACACCATATATTTT.

V is TRBV3-1 (or the pseudogene TRBV3-2) and J is TRBJ1-3; tentative D call: TRBD1 (6 bases). V lost 4 bases and J lost 0, with 16 bases in between. This CDR3 is 17 amino acids long. Germline V lookup: CDR1 LGHDT, CDR2 YNNKEL (reference sequence). The CDR3, as DNA: TGTGCCAGCAGCCCCTCTCCGTGGGACACCTCTGGAAACACCATATATTTT. Protein product: CASSPSPWDTSGNTIYF.